These T cell receptor beta chains were read from a single sample in a study of blood T cell repertoires in COVID-19. Clones were sequenced by immunoSEQ multiplex PCR, and TCRdb holds only the in-frame ones, with some missing. The table lists about 350,000 clones, 87% of them singletons. The sample was PBMCs or T cells enriched from blood (not recorded which). The source of these receptors is a woman in her twenties or thirties who had recovered from COVID-19. The CDR3 runs from the conserved cysteine through the conserved F or W. Fields, in order: D gene, J gene, V gene, clone size, CDR3 DNA, CDR3 protein. A D gene is named only where the DNA matches it firmly. Rows may omit the clone size; those that give it use once, few, many or a size class.

TRBD1	TRBJ2-7	TRBV10-1	NA	TGCGCCAGCATCCCGACGGGACAGGGGCCCTACGAGCAGTACTTC	CASIPTGQGPYEQYF
NA	TRBJ2-6	TRBV3-1/TRBV3-2	once	TGTGCCAGCAGCCCTACTGTCGGGGGAAACTCTGGGGCCAACGTCCTGACTTTC	CASSPTVGGNSGANVLTF
NA	TRBJ2-4	TRBV19	NA	TGTGCCAGTAGTATAGTTCGGCAGGGGATTCAGTACTTC	CASSIVRQGIQYF
NA	TRBJ1-1	TRBV9	NA	TGTGCCAGCAGCGTCGGGGGGCGGATGAACACTGAAGCTTTCTTT	CASSVGGRMNTEAFF
NA	TRBJ1-4	TRBV30	NA	TGTGCCTGGAGCCCCGGGACATCTAATGAAAAACTGTTTTTT	CAWSPGTSNEKLFF
TRBD2	TRBJ2-1	TRBV10-1	NA	TGCGCCAGCAGTGAGTCGGGGCCCGGGGGGGGAGGACAGTTCTTC	CASSESGPGGGGQFF
NA	TRBJ1-5	TRBV21-1	once	TGTGCCAGCCCAAAGGAGGGGCCCGTTAGCAATCAGCCCCAGCATTTT	CASPKEGPVSNQPQHF
TRBD2	TRBJ2-6	TRBV9	NA	TGTGCCAGCAGCGTAGCCTTCGGGGGGTCCGGCTCTGGGGCCAACGTCCTGACTTTC	CASSVAFGGSGSGANVLTF
TRBD1	TRBJ2-7	TRBV19	NA	TGTGCCAGTAGTACGGACAGGGAGTCTAACGAGCAGTACTTC	CASSTDRESNEQYF
NA	TRBJ2-6	TRBV4-3	NA	TGCGCCAGCGGAGACAGGCCTGGGGCCAACGTCCTGACTTTC	CASGDRPGANVLTF
TRBD1	TRBJ2-7	TRBV27	NA	TGTGCCAGCAGGTCGGGACAGGGGGCCCCCTACGAGCAGTACTTC	CASRSGQGAPYEQYF